Listed below are T cell receptor beta chains from one sample, sequenced in a study of cytomegalovirus exposure and HLA in healthy donors. Profiling relied on immunoSEQ multiplex PCR, and the TCRdb table lists in-frame clones only, not all of them. The repertoire holds over 100,000 clones, with roughly 80% as singletons. Sequenced: PBMCs. Source of these receptors: a female donor in good health and CMV-seronegative. The CDR3 runs from the conserved cysteine through the conserved F or W. The D gene is left open where the match is weak. Size values are once, few and many counts, or a class for expanded clones, and some rows have none.

d_call j_call v_call clone_size cdr3_aa cdr3_nt
TRBD2 TRBJ2-7 TRBV4-3 NA CASSLWASGKGEQYF TGCGCCAGCAGCCTCTGGGCTAGCGGGAAGGGCGAGCAGTACTTC
TRBD2 TRBJ2-1 TRBV4-3 medium-sized CASSQDFSGSGNEQFF TGCGCCAGCAGCCAAGATTTTAGCGGGAGCGGCAATGAGCAGTTCTTC
TRBD2 TRBJ2-3 TRBV27 NA CASSSGGVGTDTQYF TGTGCCAGCAGTTCGGGGGGAGTGGGTACAGATACGCAGTATTTT
TRBD1 TRBJ1-5 TRBV10-3 NA CAISKAHGTGDYSNQPQHF TGTGCCATCAGTAAGGCCCACGGGACAGGCGATTATAGCAATCAGCCCCAGCATTTT
TRBD2 TRBJ2-7 TRBV28 NA CASNSGGLISYEQYF TGTGCCAGCAATTCGGGGGGACTGATCTCCTACGAGCAGTACTTC
TRBD1 TRBJ2-2 TRBV5-4 NA CASSLPGQGPFRELFF TGTGCCAGCAGCTTGCCGGGACAGGGCCCCTTTAGGGAGCTGTTTTTT
TRBD1 TRBJ2-1 TRBV27 NA CASSLSPHPRTGGSSYNEQFF TGTGCCAGCAGTTTATCACCCCACCCCCGGACAGGTGGGAGCTCCTACAATGAGCAGTTCTTC
TRBD2 TRBJ2-7 TRBV6-6 NA CASSGSGRAAGEQYF TGTGCCAGCAGTGGGAGCGGGAGGGCCGCTGGCGAGCAGTACTTC
TRBD1 TRBJ2-1 TRBV5-1 NA CASSVGTGDEQFF TGCGCCAGCAGCGTGGGGACAGGGGATGAGCAGTTCTTC
TRBD1 TRBJ1-5 TRBV19 few CASSPRDRPNQPQHF TGTGCCAGTAGTCCGCGGGACAGGCCCAATCAGCCCCAGCATTTT
NA TRBJ1-5 TRBV7-8 few CASSVTAGANQPQHF TGTGCCAGCAGCGTAACGGCAGGGGCCAATCAGCCCCAGCATTTT